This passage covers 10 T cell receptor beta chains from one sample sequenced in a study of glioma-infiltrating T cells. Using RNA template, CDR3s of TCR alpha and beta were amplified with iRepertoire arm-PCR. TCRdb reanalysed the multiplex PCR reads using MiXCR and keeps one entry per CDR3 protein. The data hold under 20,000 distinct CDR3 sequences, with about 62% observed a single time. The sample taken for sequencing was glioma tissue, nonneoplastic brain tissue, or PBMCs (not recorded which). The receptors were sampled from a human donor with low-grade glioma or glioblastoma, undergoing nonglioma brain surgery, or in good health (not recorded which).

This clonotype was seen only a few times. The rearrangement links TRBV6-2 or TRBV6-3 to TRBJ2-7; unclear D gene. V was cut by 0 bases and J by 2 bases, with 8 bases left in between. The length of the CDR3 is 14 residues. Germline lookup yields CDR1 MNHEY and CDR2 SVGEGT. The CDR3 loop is CASSYSGRAYEQYF. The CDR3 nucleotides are TGTGCCAGCAGTTACTCGGGCAGAGCCTACGAGCAGTACTTC.

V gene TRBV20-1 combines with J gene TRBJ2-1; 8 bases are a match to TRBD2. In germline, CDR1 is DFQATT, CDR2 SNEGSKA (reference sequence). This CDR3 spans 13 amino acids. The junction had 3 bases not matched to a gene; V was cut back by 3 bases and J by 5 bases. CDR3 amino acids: CSASGGAHNEQFF. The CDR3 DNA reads TGCAGTGCTAGCGGGGGGGCCCACAATGAGCAGTTCTTC.

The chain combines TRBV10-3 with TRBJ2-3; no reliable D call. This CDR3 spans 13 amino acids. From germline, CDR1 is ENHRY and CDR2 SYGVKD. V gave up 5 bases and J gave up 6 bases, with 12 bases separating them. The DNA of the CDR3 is TGTGCCATCAGTAGGCTCGGAAGCGATACGCAGTATTTT. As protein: CAISRLGSDTQYF.

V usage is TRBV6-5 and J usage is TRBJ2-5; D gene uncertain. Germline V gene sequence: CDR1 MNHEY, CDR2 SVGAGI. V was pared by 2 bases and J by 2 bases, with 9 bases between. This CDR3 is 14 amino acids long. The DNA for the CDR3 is TGTGCCAGCAGTTACGGGTCATGGCAAGAGACCCAGTACTTC. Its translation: CASSYGSWQETQYF.

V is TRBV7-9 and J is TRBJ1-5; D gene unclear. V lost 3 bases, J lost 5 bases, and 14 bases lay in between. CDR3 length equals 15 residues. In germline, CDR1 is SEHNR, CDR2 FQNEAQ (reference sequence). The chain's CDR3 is CASSFRNSDYQPQHF. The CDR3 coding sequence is TGTGCCAGCAGCTTTCGAAACAGCGATTATCAGCCCCAGCATTTT. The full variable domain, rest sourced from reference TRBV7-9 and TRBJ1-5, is DTGVSQNPRHKITKRGQNVTFRCDPISEHNRLYWYRQTLGQGPEFLTYFQNEAQLEKSRLLSDRFSAERPKGSFSTLEIQRTEQGDSAMYLCASSFRNSDYQPQHFGDGTRLSIL.

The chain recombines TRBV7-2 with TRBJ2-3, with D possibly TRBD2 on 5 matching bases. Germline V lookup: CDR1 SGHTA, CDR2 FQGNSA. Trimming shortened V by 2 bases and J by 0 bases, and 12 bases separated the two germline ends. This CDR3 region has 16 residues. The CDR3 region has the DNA TGTGCCAGCAGCTTACTGGCAGAGCGGAGCACAGATACGCAGTATTTT. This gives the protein CASSLLAERSTDTQYF.

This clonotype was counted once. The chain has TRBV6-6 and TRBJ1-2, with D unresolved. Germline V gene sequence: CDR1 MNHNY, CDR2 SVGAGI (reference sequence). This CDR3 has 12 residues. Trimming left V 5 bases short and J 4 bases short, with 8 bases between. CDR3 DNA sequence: TGTGCCAGCAGTCAGACTTCCTATGGCTACACCTTC. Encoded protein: CASSQTSYGYTF.

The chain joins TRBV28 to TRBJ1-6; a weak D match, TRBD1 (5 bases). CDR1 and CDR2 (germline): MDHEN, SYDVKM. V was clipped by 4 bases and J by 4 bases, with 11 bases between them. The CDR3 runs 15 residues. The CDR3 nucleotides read TGTGCCAGCAGTTCCATGACAGATTATAATTCACCCCTCCACTTT. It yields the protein CASSSMTDYNSPLHF.

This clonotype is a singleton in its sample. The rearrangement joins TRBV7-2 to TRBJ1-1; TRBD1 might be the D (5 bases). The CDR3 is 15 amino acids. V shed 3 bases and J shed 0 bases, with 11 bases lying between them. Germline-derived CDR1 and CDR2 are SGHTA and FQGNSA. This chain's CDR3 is CASSFPRAMNTEAFF. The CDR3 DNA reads TGTGCCAGCAGCTTTCCCAGGGCGATGAACACTGAAGCTTTCTTT.

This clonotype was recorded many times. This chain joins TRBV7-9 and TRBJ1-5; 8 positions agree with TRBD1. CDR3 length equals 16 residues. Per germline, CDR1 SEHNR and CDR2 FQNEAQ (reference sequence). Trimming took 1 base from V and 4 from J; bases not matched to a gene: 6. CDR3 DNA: TGTGCCAGCAGCTTAGGGACAGGGACAGGTAATCAGCCCCAGCATTTT. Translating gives CASSLGTGTGNQPQHF.